This entry features one T cell receptor (beta chain) sequence. These data are taken from a study of blood T cell repertoires in COVID-19. On the study more broadly: PBMCs, B-cell-depleted T cells, or T cells were the source of the cDNA or gDNA that made up the material.

CDR3 length: 15 residues. The germline CDR1 and CDR2 sequences are KGHSH and LQKENI. With 3 bases clipped from V and 9 bases from J, the junction kept 10 bases outside the gene matches. Clones were read by immunoSEQ multiplex PCR, and TCRdb kept only the in-frame ones, dropping some. The sample includes about 50,000 clones, 65% to 85% of them seen just once. This TCR was recovered from a man aged 40-55 years with acute or convalescent COVID-19. The rearrangement joins TRBV18 to TRBJ1-5, with 8 bases fitting TRBD1. Sequenced input: peripheral blood. The CDR3 bases are TGTGCCAGCTCACCTGGACAGGGACAGTCTGGGCCCCAGCATTTT. Translated, it gives CASSPGQGQSGPQHF.